The 11 T cell receptor beta chains below were found in one sample sequenced in a study of long-term antiretroviral therapy in people with HIV. The assay, immunoSEQ v3.0, was run at survey level. Data came from immunoSEQ multiplex PCR; TCRdb stores just in-frame clones and leaves some out. The table has approximately 27,000 clones, roughly 90% seen once. The source material was unsorted PBMCs, sampled 1.8 years after starting antiretroviral therapy. These receptors all come from a young woman with HIV.

The rearrangement links TRBV5-4 to TRBJ1-4; perhaps TRBD1 as D (5 bases). The CDR3 is 15 amino acids. V lost 2 bases and J 5 bases, leaving 13 bases between the germline ends. The V gene's germline CDR1 is SGHNT and CDR2 YYREEE (reference sequence). Here the CDR3 DNA reads TGTGCCAGCAGCTTCGAGAACCGGGGGAATGAAAAACTGTTTTTT. Amino acid sequence: CASSFENRGNEKLFF.

The chain carries TRBV5-1 and TRBJ2-5; D gene unclear. V was pared by 0 bases and J by 4 bases, with 4 bases between. The length of the CDR3 is 12 residues. Germline V CDR1 and CDR2: SGHRS, YFSETQ. The CDR3 DNA sequence: TGCGCCAGCAGCTTGGCCGGAGAGACCCAGTACTTC. Translating it yields CASSLAGETQYF.

The rearrangement joins TRBV7-9 to TRBJ1-1; D is possibly TRBD1 (6 bases). CDR1 is SEHNR, CDR2 FQNEAQ, per germline (reference sequence). The CDR3 loop spans 14 amino acids. Trimming shortened V by 8 bases and J by 4 bases, and 17 bases separated the two germline ends. DNA of the CDR3: TGTGCCAGCTTCGAACAGGGCTCGAGCACTGAAGCTTTCTTT. It specifies CASFEQGSSTEAFF.

J is TRBJ1-2 and V is TRBV4-3, with no clear D. Germline assignment: CDR1 LGHNA and CDR2 YSLEER. There are 15 residues in the CDR3. V dropped 4 bases and J dropped 0 bases, with 12 bases sitting between them. CDR3 DNA: TGCGCCAGCAGCCCTGACCAGCTAACTAACTATGGCTACACCTTC. It specifies CASSPDQLTNYGYTF.

V gene TRBV9 combines with J gene TRBJ2-1; perhaps D is TRBD1 or TRBD2 (6 bases each). Trimming left V 4 bases short and J 6 bases short, with 14 bases between. Germline lookup yields CDR1 SGDLS and CDR2 YYNGEE. CDR3 length: 14 residues. CDR3 residues: CASSPRLGGNEQFF. The CDR3 nucleotides are TGTGCCAGCAGCCCCCGACTAGGGGGCAATGAGCAGTTCTTC. Full variable domain (missing parts from reference TRBV9 and TRBJ2-1): DSGVTQTPKHLITATGQRVTLRCSPRSGDLSVYWYQQSLDQGLQFLIQYYNGEERAKGNILERFSAQQFPDLHSELNLSSLELGDSALYFCASSPRLGGNEQFFGPGTRLTVL.

The gene calls are TRBV4-1 and TRBJ2-7; 7 bases agree with TRBD1. CDR3 length: 18 amino acids. Germline V lookup: CDR1 MGHRA, CDR2 YSYEKL. With V trimmed by 5 bases and J by 2 bases, 18 bases remained unmatched. CDR3: CASSSDRITTRATYEQYF. CDR3 nucleotide sequence: TGCGCCAGCAGCTCGGACAGGATCACAACGAGGGCTACCTACGAGCAGTACTTC.

The table lists this clone with a few counts. This chain links TRBV7-8 with TRBJ1-5; maybe TRBD1 (5 bases). The germline gives CDR1 SGHVS, CDR2 FQNEAQ. Trimming stripped 6 bases from V and 7 bases from J, with 13 bases between. The CDR3 covers 13 residues. The chain's CDR3 is CASSLSRVQPQHF. Written as DNA, the CDR3 is TGTGCCAGCAGTCTTTCCAGGGTCCAGCCCCAGCATTTT.

The chain carries TRBV11-2 and TRBJ2-6; 8 nucleotides agree with TRBD1. The V gene end was trimmed by 5 bases and the J gene end by 4 bases; junction bases not matched to a gene: 4. CDR3 length: 15 residues. Germline CDR1 and CDR2: SGHAT and FQNNGV. The CDR3 region has the DNA TGTGCCAGCAGCCTGGACAGGGCGGGGGCCAACGTCCTGACTTTC. Encoded protein: CASSLDRAGANVLTF.

The chain carries TRBV15 and TRBJ2-1; perhaps TRBD1 as D (6 bases). Trimming cost V 5 bases and J 5 bases, with 13 bases left between them. This CDR3 is 14 amino acids long. Germline-derived CDR1 and CDR2 are LNHNV and YYDKDF (reference sequence). The CDR3 DNA reads TGTGCCACCAGCCGACCCGGGACAAACAATGAGCAGTTCTTC. This encodes CATSRPGTNNEQFF. Full variable domain (rest looked up from reference TRBV15 and TRBJ2-1): DAMVIQNPRYQVTQFGKPVTLSCSQTLNHNVMYWYQQKSSQAPKLLFHYYDKDFNNEADTPDNFQSRRPNTSFCFLDIRSPGLGDTAMYLCATSRPGTNNEQFFGPGTRLTVL.

The chain carries TRBV6-5 and TRBJ2-7; the match to TRBD2 covers 7 bases. Germline assignment: CDR1 MNHEY and CDR2 SVGAGI. Germline trimming cut 1 base from V and 4 bases from J; bases unmatched to any gene: 7. The length of the CDR3 is 15 residues. The CDR3 spells CASSYWRERGYEQYF. The CDR3 DNA reads as TGTGCCAGCAGTTACTGGCGGGAGAGGGGATACGAGCAGTACTTC.

The chain couples TRBV19 to TRBJ2-3; no reliable D call. The germline V and J ends were trimmed by 5 bases and 0 bases, with 12 bases remaining between them. Germline CDR1 reads LNHDA; CDR2 reads SQIVND (reference sequence). The CDR3 is made up of 15 amino acids. The CDR3 DNA reads as TGTGCCAGTAGTCCTTCAGTAGTTAGCACAGATACGCAGTATTTT. The encoded protein is CASSPSVVSTDTQYF.